The clone carrying this TCR beta chain was detected a few times. Its antigen is as yet unknown. The data were taken from a study of metastatic and nonmetastatic thyroid tumors. Study results and caveats: For both blood and tumor, malignant thyroid tumors reportedly showed significantly higher TCR beta diversity than benign nodules did.

None of the patients had undergone any treatment ahead of thyroid surgery. In the original processing: Clinicopathological groups supplied CDR3 differences that were used to build a distant-metastasis classifier for papillary thyroid cancer. TCRdb re-called clones via MiXCR from the PCR reads. The authors' filters were not applied to this entry. In the table there are some 20,000 clones, 32% of which are singletons. CDR3 length equals 15 residues. V dropped 5 bases and J dropped 2 bases, with 14 bases sitting between them. Germline V gene lookup returns CDR1 LNHDA and CDR2 SQIVND (reference sequence).

This receptor was identified in a female donor with papillary thyroid cancer or a benign thyroid nodule (not recorded which). Some clones in this sample may be carry-over from other donors' samples. J is TRBJ2-3 and V is TRBV19; no reliable D call. The sequenced sample consisted of adjacent normal tissue. For the CDR3, the DNA is TGTGCCAGTAGTGGAGTAGCAAGTAACACAGATACGCAGTATTTT. This translates into CASSGVASNTDTQYF.